The 27 T cell receptor beta chains below were found in one sample sequenced in a study of blood T cell repertoires in COVID-19 (dated by TCRdb to 2020 to 2021). The method was the immunoSEQ multiplex PCR assay. Entries here come from immuneACCESS through TCRdb and include only in-frame sequences with V and J called. Some clones fail to appear in such tables; in the studies checked, an unresolved V gene covers under half of the shortfall, and the cause of the remainder is unknown. Present in this sample are under 300,000 clones, under 95% of which were seen just once. Less than 2.5% of the sample belongs to the ten largest clones. The sequencing input was PBMCs or T cells enriched from blood (not recorded which). The receptors here all came from a woman between 18 and 29 years old who had recovered from COVID-19.

This chain joins TRBV7-8 and TRBJ2-5; 12 bases fit TRBD2. The CDR3 spans 16 residues. From germline, CDR1 is SGHVS and CDR2 FQNEAQ. V dropped 3 bases and J dropped 4; count of bases not matched to a gene: 6. As DNA, the CDR3 is TGTGCCAGCAGCTTCCGACTAGCGGGAGTATCAGAGACCCAGTACTTC. This gives the protein CASSFRLAGVSETQYF.

The chain combines TRBV4-1 with TRBJ1-2; D not certain. CDR3 length: 14 amino acids. V lost 1 base and J lost 4, with 10 bases in between. Germline V gives CDR1 MGHRA, CDR2 YSYEKL. Here the CDR3 DNA reads TGCGCCAGCAGCCAAGGCCTGACGGGCTATGGCTACACCTTC. The encoded protein is CASSQGLTGYGYTF.

This clone was seen a single time. At the DNA level, this CDR3 is encoded by other sequences in the same sample as well. V usage is TRBV5-1 and J usage is TRBJ2-7; 10 nucleotides align to TRBD1. J gave up 5 bases and V 0 bases, and 2 bases lay outside the gene matches. Germline V gene data show CDR1 as SGHRS and CDR2 as YFSETQ. This CDR3 has 14 residues. The CDR3 DNA is TGCGCCAGCAGCTTGGAGGGGACAGGGGACGAGCAGTACTTC. This gives the protein CASSLEGTGDEQYF.

The chain combines TRBV6-1 with TRBJ1-2, with D tentatively TRBD1 (6 bases). V lost 1 base to trimming and J lost 3 bases, with 15 bases between them. The CDR3 runs 16 residues. Germline V gene lookup returns CDR1 MNHNS and CDR2 SASEGT. The CDR3 DNA is TGTGCCAGCAGTGAAGAGGCAGGGGCACGGGACTATGGCTACACCTTC. Protein product: CASSEEAGARDYGYTF.

This clone was seen a handful of times. The V call is TRBV7-9, the J call TRBJ1-6; TRBD1 is a possible D gene (5 bases). There are 14 residues in the CDR3. Germline lookup yields CDR1 SEHNR and CDR2 FQNEAQ (reference sequence). V was clipped by 5 bases and J by 10 bases, with 15 bases between them. This CDR3 reads CASSLNRIGSPLHF. The CDR3 nucleotides read TGTGCCAGCAGCCTGAACAGGATAGGATCACCCCTCCACTTT.

The chain uses TRBV6-5 and TRBJ2-2; 9 bases match TRBD2. V lost 6 bases to trimming and J lost 3 bases; unmatched junction nucleotides: 5. CDR3 length equals 15 residues. Germline CDR1 MNHEY, CDR2 SVGAGI. CDR3 protein: CASSQLAGDTGELFF. In DNA, the CDR3 is TGTGCCAGCAGCCAACTAGCGGGTGACACCGGGGAGCTGTTTTTT.

The chain couples TRBV27 to TRBJ1-2; no definite D call. Per the germline V gene, CDR1 is MNHEY and CDR2 is SMNVEV (reference sequence). The CDR3 totals 15 residues. Trimming removed 0 bases from V and 7 bases from J, with 15 bases in between. CDR3 residues: CASSLSRSGSSGYTF. In nucleotides, the CDR3 is TGTGCCAGCAGTTTATCACGATCCGGCTCTAGTGGCTACACCTTC.

The chain joins TRBV5-5 to TRBJ1-4; 7 bases line up with TRBD1. This CDR3 has 14 amino acids. With 1 base clipped from V and 8 bases from J, the junction kept 5 bases outside the gene matches. Looked up from germline, CDR1 is SGHKS and CDR2 is YYEKEE (reference sequence). The CDR3 is CASSLTGESEKLFF. CDR3 DNA sequence: TGTGCCAGCAGCTTGACAGGGGAAAGCGAAAAACTGTTTTTT.

Note on this clone: The identical CDR3 is also encoded by other nucleotide sequences in the sample. This sequence joins TRBV9 and TRBJ1-2; D perhaps matches TRBD1 (5 bases). This CDR3 comprises 13 residues. CDR1 and CDR2 (germline): SGDLS, YYNGEE. V lost 2 bases to trimming and J lost 2 bases, with 7 bases between them. The CDR3 reads CASSVDSNYGYTF. The CDR3 DNA sequence: TGTGCCAGCAGCGTCGACAGCAACTATGGCTACACCTTC.

The chain uses TRBV24-1 and TRBJ1-2; no firm D call. The ends were cut back, 9 bases at V and 4 bases at J, with 11 bases in the middle. Looked up from germline, CDR1 is KGHDR and CDR2 is SFDVKD. The length of the CDR3 is 12 residues. CDR3 amino acids: CATGGGSYGYTF. DNA for the CDR3: TGTGCCACCGGAGGTGGCAGCTATGGCTACACCTTC.

The V and J genes are TRBV6-5 and TRBJ1-5, with 8 positions matching TRBD1. CDR1 is MNHEY, CDR2 SVGAGI, per germline. V trimming: 6 bases; J trimming: 9 bases; junction bases outside the gene matches: 10. The CDR3 has 14 amino acids. CDR3 in DNA: TGTGCCAGCAGCGACGGAAGAACAGGGGGGCCCCAGCATTTT. It codes for CASSDGRTGGPQHF.

The rearrangement links TRBV2 to TRBJ2-7, with a weak D call TRBD2 (6 bases). Germline lookup yields CDR1 SNHLY and CDR2 FYNNEI. The CDR3 sequence is 14 residues long. V lost 6 bases and J lost 1, with 13 bases in between. CDR3 nucleotides: TGTGCCAGCAGGGGGGGTAGCGGTTCCTACGAGCAGTACTTC. Residues: CASRGGSGSYEQYF.

This chain connects TRBV3-1 (or the pseudogene TRBV3-2) to TRBJ2-5; no firm D call. CDR1 LGHDT and CDR2 YNNKEL come from the germline V gene (reference sequence). CDR3 length: 11 amino acids. Trimming shortened V by 3 bases and J by 5 bases, and 4 bases separated the two germline ends. CDR3 nucleotides: TGTGCCAGCAGCCACAGGGAGACCCAGTACTTC. Its protein is CASSHRETQYF.

This clone was detected ten times or more. The rearrangement joins TRBV2 to TRBJ1-4; D remains ambiguous. Germline CDR1 is SNHLY and CDR2 is FYNNEI. The CDR3 is 14 residues long. Trimming left V 6 bases short and J 3 bases short, with 11 bases between. The DNA of the CDR3 is TGTGCCAGCAGAGTACACCACCCTAATGAAAAACTGTTTTTT. Translating it yields CASRVHHPNEKLFF.

The rearrangement joins TRBV19 to TRBJ2-7; D gene uncertain. Germline CDR1 is LNHDA and CDR2 is SQIVND (reference sequence). CDR3 length: 14 residues. V shed 2 bases and J shed 3 bases, with 11 bases lying between them. CDR3 DNA: TGTGCCAGTAGTATATACCTGCTGAGCTACGAGCAGTACTTC. Its translation: CASSIYLLSYEQYF.

The chain links TRBV15 to TRBJ2-2; possible D gene TRBD1, 5 bases. CDR1 is LNHNV, CDR2 YYDKDF, per germline (reference sequence). CDR3 length: 14 residues. Trimming stripped 0 bases from V and 7 bases from J, with 9 bases between. The DNA of the CDR3 is TGTGCCACCAGCAGAGAAGCAGGGTTCGGGGAGCTGTTTTTT. It specifies CATSREAGFGELFF.

The rearrangement uses TRBV7-3 and TRBJ2-3; TRBD2 matches at 7 bases. Germline values: CDR1 SGHTA, CDR2 FQGTGA. V dropped 0 bases and J dropped 8; count of bases not matched to a gene: 17. CDR3 length: 18 amino acids. CDR3 region: CASSLTFPLAANGGTQYF. The CDR3 nucleotides read TGTGCCAGCAGCTTAACCTTTCCCCTAGCGGCCAATGGGGGTACGCAGTATTTT.

The rearrangement links TRBV2 to TRBJ2-1; possible D gene TRBD1, 6 bases. The CDR3 totals 20 residues. Germline CDR1 reads SNHLY; CDR2 reads FYNNEI. Deletions cut 2 bases from V and 5 bases from J, with 28 bases between. This chain's CDR3 is CASSETPDPHRVGEDNEQFF. The CDR3 DNA reads TGTGCCAGCAGTGAAACCCCTGATCCGCACAGGGTAGGAGAGGACAATGAGCAGTTCTTC.

Turning to this clone: Distinct nucleotide sequences in the sample also encode this CDR3. The chain uses TRBV18 and TRBJ1-5, with D unresolved. CDR1 is KGHSH, CDR2 LQKENI, per germline. V dropped 2 bases and J dropped 4 bases, with 6 bases sitting between them. The CDR3 has 13 amino acids. CDR3 nucleotides: TGTGCCAGCTCACCAACAGAGAATCAGCCCCAGCATTTT. Its protein is CASSPTENQPQHF. Looking up the rest from reference TRBV18 and TRBJ1-5 gives the full variable domain: NAGVMQNPRHLVRRRGQEARLRCSPMKGHSHVYWYRQLPEEGLKFMVYLQKENIIDESGMPKERFSAEFPKEGPSILRIQQVVRGDSAAYFCASSPTENQPQHFGDGTRLSIL.

This rearrangement joins TRBV4-2 to TRBJ1-1, with 7 bases identical to TRBD1. Germline CDR1 reads LGHNA; CDR2 reads YNFKEQ. The CDR3 totals 15 residues. V lost 0 bases, J lost 1 base, and 2 bases stayed unmatched. As DNA, the CDR3 is TGTGCCAGCAGCCAAGAGGGACAGCCGAACACTGAAGCTTTCTTT. Translation: CASSQEGQPNTEAFF.

The chain employs TRBV9 and TRBJ1-5; the D gene is possibly TRBD1 (6 bases). Germline values: CDR1 SGDLS, CDR2 YYNGEE. This CDR3 region has 14 residues. V was cut by 3 bases and J by 1 base, with 8 bases left in between. The CDR3 DNA is TGTGCCAGCAGCGGAACAGGGAGCAATCAGCCCCAGCATTTT. This gives the protein CASSGTGSNQPQHF.

The chain has TRBV6-5 and TRBJ2-3, with TRBD2 as a possible D gene (6 bases). Looked up from germline, CDR1 is MNHEY and CDR2 is SVGAGI. Trimming pared 7 bases from V and 4 bases from J, leaving 18 bases between. The CDR3 has 15 residues. CDR3 protein: CASTSAGSMPDTQYF. CDR3 nucleotides: TGTGCCAGCACTTCAGCCGGGAGTATGCCAGATACGCAGTATTTT.

This chain connects TRBV9 to TRBJ2-2; D unclear. Germline assignment: CDR1 SGDLS and CDR2 YYNGEE. Deletions cut 3 bases from V and 4 bases from J, with 4 bases between. This CDR3 spans 12 amino acids. The CDR3 nucleotides read TGTGCCAGCAGCGCTTCCACCGGGGAGCTGTTTTTT. Translated, it gives CASSASTGELFF.

The V call is TRBV7-2, the J call TRBJ1-2; a weak D match, TRBD1 (5 bases). The V gene's germline CDR1 is SGHTA and CDR2 FQGNSA. The CDR3 extends over 14 amino acids. V lost 3 bases and J lost 4, with 12 bases in between. The CDR3 region has the DNA TGTGCCAGCAGCTTCCGGGTAGGGGTCTATGGCTACACCTTC. Residues: CASSFRVGVYGYTF.

The rearrangement links TRBV13 to TRBJ2-7, with TRBD1 as a possible D gene (5 bases). Germline V gene sequence: CDR1 PRHDT, CDR2 FYEKMQ (reference sequence). The CDR3 has 16 amino acids. V was trimmed by 4 bases and J by 0 bases, leaving 16 bases between them. CDR3 sequence: CASSSLSGNNSYEQYF. The CDR3 coding sequence is TGTGCCAGCAGCTCCCTATCAGGGAATAACTCCTACGAGCAGTACTTC.

The chain joins TRBV14 to TRBJ1-1; no clear D. V was shortened by 1 base and J by 6 bases, with 6 bases between the two germline ends. The germline CDR1 and CDR2 sequences are SGHDN and FVKESK. The CDR3 consists of 12 residues. CDR3: CASSQGGAEAFF. The DNA for the CDR3 is TGTGCCAGCAGCCAAGGGGGAGCTGAAGCTTTCTTT.

This chain links TRBV3-1 (or the pseudogene TRBV3-2) with TRBJ1-1; weak D call: TRBD1 (5 bases). CDR1 LGHDT and CDR2 YNNKEL come from the germline V gene (reference sequence). The CDR3 totals 14 residues. Trimming stripped 8 bases from V and 2 bases from J, with 15 bases between. The CDR3 DNA reads TGTGCCAGCCATCCTTCAGGGTTAAACACTGAAGCTTTCTTT. It encodes CASHPSGLNTEAFF.